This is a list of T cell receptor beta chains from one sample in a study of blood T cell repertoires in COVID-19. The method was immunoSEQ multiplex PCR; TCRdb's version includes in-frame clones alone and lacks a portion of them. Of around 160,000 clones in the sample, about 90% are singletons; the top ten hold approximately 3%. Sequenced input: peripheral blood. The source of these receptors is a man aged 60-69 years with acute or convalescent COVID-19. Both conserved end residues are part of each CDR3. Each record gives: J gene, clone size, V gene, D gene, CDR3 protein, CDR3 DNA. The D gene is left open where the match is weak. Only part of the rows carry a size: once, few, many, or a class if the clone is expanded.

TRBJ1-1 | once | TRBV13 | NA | CASSQGYTEAFF | TGTGCCAGCAGCCAGGGGTACACTGAAGCTTTCTTT
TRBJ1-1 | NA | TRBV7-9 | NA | CASLRAGEAFF | TGTGCCAGCCTTAGGGCAGGGGAAGCTTTCTTT
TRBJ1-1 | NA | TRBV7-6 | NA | CASSLAPGKNTEAFF | TGTGCCAGCAGCTTAGCACCGGGTAAGAACACTGAAGCTTTCTTT
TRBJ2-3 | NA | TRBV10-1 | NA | CASGLFTHKVGYTDTQYF | TGCGCCAGCGGACTTTTTACACACAAAGTGGGATACACAGATACGCAGTATTTT
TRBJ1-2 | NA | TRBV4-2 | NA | CASSQDSTGGFVYGYTF | TGTGCCAGCAGCCAAGATTCAACCGGCGGTTTCGTCTATGGCTACACCTTC
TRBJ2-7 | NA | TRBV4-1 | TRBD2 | CASSGTSVHEQYF | TGCGCCAGCAGCGGGACTAGCGTCCACGAGCAGTACTTC
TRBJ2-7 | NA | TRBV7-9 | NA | CASSLAISSYEQYF | TGTGCCAGCAGCTTAGCCATCAGCTCCTACGAGCAGTACTTC
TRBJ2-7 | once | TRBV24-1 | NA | CATSDPSRYPYEQYF | TGTGCCACCAGTGACCCGTCGCGGTACCCATACGAGCAGTACTTC
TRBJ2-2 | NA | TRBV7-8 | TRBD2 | CAGQRGTYTGELFF | TGTGCCGGCCAGCGGGGGACGTACACCGGGGAGCTGTTTTTT
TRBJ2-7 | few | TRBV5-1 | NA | CASSLGRGYSYEQYF | TGCGCCAGCAGCTTGGGACGGGGGTACTCCTACGAGCAGTACTTC
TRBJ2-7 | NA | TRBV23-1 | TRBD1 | CASSQSSDREYEQYF | TGCGCCAGCAGTCAATCCTCGGACAGGGAATACGAGCAGTACTTC
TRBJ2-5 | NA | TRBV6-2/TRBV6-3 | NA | CASSYARAGETQYF | TGTGCCAGCAGTTACGCCAGGGCCGGAGAGACCCAGTACTTC
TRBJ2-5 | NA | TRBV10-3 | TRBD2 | CAISELERGYSQETQYF | TGTGCCATCAGTGAGTTGGAGCGGGGTTACTCCCAAGAGACCCAGTACTTC
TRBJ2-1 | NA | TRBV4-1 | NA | CASSQDAGYGVNEQFF | TGCGCCAGCAGCCAAGATGCAGGGTATGGGGTTAATGAGCAGTTCTTC
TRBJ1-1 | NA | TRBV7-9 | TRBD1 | CASSPRQGSGTEAFF | TGTGCCAGCAGCCCTCGACAGGGCTCGGGCACTGAAGCTTTCTTT
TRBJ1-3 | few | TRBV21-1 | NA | CASSPDKRGANTIYF | TGTGCCAGCAGCCCCGATAAGAGAGGAGCGAACACCATATATTTT
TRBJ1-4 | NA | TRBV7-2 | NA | CASSKRPVAGVNEKLFF | TGTGCCAGCAGCAAAAGGCCGGTCGCGGGGGTGAATGAAAAACTGTTTTTT
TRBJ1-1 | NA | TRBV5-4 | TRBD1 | CASSLQGGLTEAFF | TGTGCCAGCAGCTTACAGGGGGGACTCACTGAAGCTTTCTTT
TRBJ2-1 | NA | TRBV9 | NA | CASSVVGGSYNEQFF | TGTGCCAGCAGCGTAGTGGGGGGCTCCTACAATGAGCAGTTCTTC
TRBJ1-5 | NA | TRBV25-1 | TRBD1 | CASSGPGQGINQPQHF | TGTGCCAGCAGCGGCCCCGGACAGGGGATTAATCAGCCCCAGCATTTT
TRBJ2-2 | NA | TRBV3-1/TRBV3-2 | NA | CASSFGRGSNTGELFF | TGTGCCAGCAGCTTCGGACGGGGGTCGAACACCGGGGAGCTGTTTTTT
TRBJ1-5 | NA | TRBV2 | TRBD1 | CASSSDGQGNQPQHF | TGTGCCAGCAGTTCGGATGGACAGGGCAATCAGCCCCAGCATTTT
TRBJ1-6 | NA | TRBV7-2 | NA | CASSPRRPSSYNSPLHF | TGTGCCAGCAGCCCCCGGAGGCCAAGCTCCTATAATTCACCCCTCCACTTT
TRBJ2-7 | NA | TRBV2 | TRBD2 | CASSRSGLDRYEQYF | TGTGCCAGCAGTCGATCGGGACTAGATCGATACGAGCAGTACTTC
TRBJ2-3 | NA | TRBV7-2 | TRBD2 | CASSLGTSADTQYF | TGTGCCAGCAGCTTAGGAACTAGCGCAGATACGCAGTATTTT
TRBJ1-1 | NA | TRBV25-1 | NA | CASSESGGGDTEAFF | TGTGCCAGCAGTGAATCTGGGGGAGGCGACACTGAAGCTTTCTTT
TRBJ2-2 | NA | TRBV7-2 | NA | CASSLDVSRRGPNTGELFF | TGTGCCAGCAGCTTAGACGTGTCGCGGCGGGGGCCTAACACCGGGGAGCTGTTTTTT
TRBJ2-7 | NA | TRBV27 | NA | CASGKGVTYEQYF | TGTGCCAGCGGGAAGGGGGTTACCTACGAGCAGTACTTC
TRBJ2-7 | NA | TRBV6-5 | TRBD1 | CASSSGTGIYEQYF | TGTGCCAGCAGTTCCGGGACAGGGATTTACGAGCAGTACTTC
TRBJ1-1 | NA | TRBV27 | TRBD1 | CASSSGQGALLNTEAFF | TGTGCCAGCAGTTCGGGACAGGGCGCACTACTAAACACTGAAGCTTTCTTT
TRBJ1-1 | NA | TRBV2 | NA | CASVPVPNTEAFF | TGTGCCAGCGTTCCTGTTCCGAACACTGAAGCTTTCTTT
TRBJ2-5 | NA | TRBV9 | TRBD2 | CASSGTTGTSGAETQYF | TGTGCCAGCAGCGGCACAACCGGGACTAGCGGGGCAGAGACCCAGTACTTC
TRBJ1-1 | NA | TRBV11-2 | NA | CASSRYRGTGTEAFF | TGTGCCAGCAGCCGATATCGGGGGACGGGTACTGAAGCTTTCTTT
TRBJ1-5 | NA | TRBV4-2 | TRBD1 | CASSQGGTGVNQPQHF | TGTGCCAGCAGCCAAGGGGGAACAGGGGTCAATCAGCCCCAGCATTTT
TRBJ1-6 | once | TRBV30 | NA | CAWSLGQNSPLHF | TGTGCCTGGAGTTTGGGACAAAATTCACCCCTCCACTTT
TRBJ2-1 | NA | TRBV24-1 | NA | CATSDGQFSSYNEQFF | TGTGCCACCAGTGATGGACAGTTTAGCTCCTACAATGAGCAGTTCTTC
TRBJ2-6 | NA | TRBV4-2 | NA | CASSQGGRGPVSGANVLTF | TGTGCCAGCAGCCAAGGAGGCAGGGGCCCTGTCTCTGGGGCCAACGTCCTGACTTTC
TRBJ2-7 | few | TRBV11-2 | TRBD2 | CASSLGGGTYEQYF | TGTGCCAGCAGCTTAGGGGGGGGGACCTACGAGCAGTACTTC
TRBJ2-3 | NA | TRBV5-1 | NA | CASSFGLSQDTQYF | TGCGCCAGCAGCTTCGGCCTGTCACAGGATACGCAGTATTTT
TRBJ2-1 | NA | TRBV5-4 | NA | CASSSYSISYNEQFF | TGTGCCAGCAGCTCCTATTCAATCTCCTACAATGAGCAGTTCTTC
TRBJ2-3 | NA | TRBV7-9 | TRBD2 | CASSTWTRTYTDTQYF | TGTGCCAGCAGCACCTGGACTAGGACCTACACAGATACGCAGTATTTT
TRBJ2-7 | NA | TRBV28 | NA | CASSFDTLYEQYF | TGTGCCAGCAGTTTTGACACTCTCTACGAGCAGTACTTC
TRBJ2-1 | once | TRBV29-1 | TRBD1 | CSVIGTGWYNGQFF | TGCAGCGTTATAGGGACAGGGTGGTACAATGGGCAGTTCTTC
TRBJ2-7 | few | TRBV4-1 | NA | CASSQDSVQGWTYEQYF | TGCGCCAGCAGCCAAGACTCGGTTCAGGGTTGGACCTACGAGCAGTACTTC
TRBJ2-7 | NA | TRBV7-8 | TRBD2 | CASRLAGAGEQYF | TGTGCCAGCAGGCTAGCGGGGGCGGGGGAGCAGTACTTC
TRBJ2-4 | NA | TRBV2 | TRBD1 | CASSGGQGAYIQYF | TGTGCCAGCAGCGGCGGACAGGGGGCATACATTCAGTACTTC
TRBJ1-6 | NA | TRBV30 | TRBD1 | CAWSDKRTGVFSSPLHF | TGTGCCTGGAGCGATAAGAGGACAGGAGTTTTTAGTTCACCCCTCCACTTT
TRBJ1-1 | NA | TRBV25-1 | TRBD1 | CASEGQGTGGAFF | TGTGCCAGCGAAGGACAGGGGACGGGCGGGGCTTTCTTT
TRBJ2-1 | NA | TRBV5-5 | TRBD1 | CASSLPGGTGVSNEQFF | TGTGCCAGCAGCCTACCTGGCGGGACAGGGGTGAGCAATGAGCAGTTCTTC
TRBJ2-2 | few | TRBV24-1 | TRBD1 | CATGPGQGLTGELFF | TGTGCCACCGGCCCGGGACAGGGCCTCACCGGGGAGCTGTTTTTT
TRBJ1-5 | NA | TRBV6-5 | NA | CASDWGNQPQHF | TGTGCCAGCGACTGGGGCAATCAGCCCCAGCATTTT
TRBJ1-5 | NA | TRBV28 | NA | CAAGPGGRNQPQHF | TGTGCCGCGGGTCCGGGGGGGAGAAATCAGCCCCAGCATTTT
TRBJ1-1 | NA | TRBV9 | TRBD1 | CASGAALGQFTEAFF | TGTGCCAGTGGCGCCGCCCTGGGACAGTTCACTGAAGCTTTCTTT
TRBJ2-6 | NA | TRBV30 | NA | CAAPGYHSGANVLTF | TGTGCCGCACCGGGGTACCACTCTGGGGCCAACGTCCTGACTTTC